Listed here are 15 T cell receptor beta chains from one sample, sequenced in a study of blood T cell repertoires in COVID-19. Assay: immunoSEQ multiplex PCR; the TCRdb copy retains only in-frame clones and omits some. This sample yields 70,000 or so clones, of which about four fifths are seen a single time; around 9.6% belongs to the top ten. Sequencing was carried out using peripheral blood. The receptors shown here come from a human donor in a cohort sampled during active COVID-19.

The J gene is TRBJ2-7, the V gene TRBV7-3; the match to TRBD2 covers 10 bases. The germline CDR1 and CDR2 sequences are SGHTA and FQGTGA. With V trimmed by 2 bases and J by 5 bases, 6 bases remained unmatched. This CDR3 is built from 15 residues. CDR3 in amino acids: CASSLSGTSVNEQYF. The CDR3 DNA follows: TGTGCCAGCAGCTTATCAGGGACTAGCGTCAACGAGCAGTACTTC. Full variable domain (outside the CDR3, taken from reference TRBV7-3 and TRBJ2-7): GAGVSQTPSNKVTEKGKYVELRCDPISGHTALYWYRQSLGQGPEFLIYFQGTGAADDSGLPNDRFFAVRPEGSVSTLKIQRTERGDSAVYLCASSLSGTSVNEQYFGPGTRLTVT.

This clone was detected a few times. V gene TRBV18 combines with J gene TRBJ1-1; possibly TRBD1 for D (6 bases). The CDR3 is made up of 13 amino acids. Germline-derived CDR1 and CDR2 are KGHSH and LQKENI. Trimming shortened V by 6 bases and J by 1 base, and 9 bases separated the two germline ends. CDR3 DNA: TGTGCCAGCTCGCAGGGACAGAACACTGAAGCTTTCTTT. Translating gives CASSQGQNTEAFF.

Here the CDR3 DNA reads TGTGCCAGCAGATCGGACAGGGGTTATTCTGGGGCCAACGTCCTGACTTTC. Translation gives CASRSDRGYSGANVLTF. The chain joins TRBV27 to TRBJ2-6, with TRBD1 identical over 9 bases. The CDR3 extends over 17 amino acids. The ends lost 6 bases at V and 1 base at J; junction bases unmatched: 7. Germline CDR1 reads MNHEY; CDR2 reads SMNVEV (reference sequence).

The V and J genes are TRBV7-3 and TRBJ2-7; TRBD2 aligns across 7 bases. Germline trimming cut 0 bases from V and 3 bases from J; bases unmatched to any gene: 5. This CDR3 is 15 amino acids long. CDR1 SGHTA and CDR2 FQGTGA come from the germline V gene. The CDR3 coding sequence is TGTGCCAGCAGCTTAACTGGCGGGGGACTCTACGAGCAGTACTTC. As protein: CASSLTGGGLYEQYF.

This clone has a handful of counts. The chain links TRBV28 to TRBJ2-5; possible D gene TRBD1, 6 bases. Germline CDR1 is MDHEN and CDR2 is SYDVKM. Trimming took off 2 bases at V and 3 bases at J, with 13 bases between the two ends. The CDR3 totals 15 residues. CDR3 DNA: TGTGCCAGCAGTTTACGGGGACAAATCAAAGAGACCCAGTACTTC. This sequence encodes CASSLRGQIKETQYF.

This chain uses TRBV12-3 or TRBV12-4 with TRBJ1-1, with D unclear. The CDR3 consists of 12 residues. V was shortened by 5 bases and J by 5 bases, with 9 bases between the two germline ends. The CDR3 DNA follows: TGTGCCAGCAGTCTTCAGTGGACTGAAGCTTTCTTT. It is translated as CASSLQWTEAFF.

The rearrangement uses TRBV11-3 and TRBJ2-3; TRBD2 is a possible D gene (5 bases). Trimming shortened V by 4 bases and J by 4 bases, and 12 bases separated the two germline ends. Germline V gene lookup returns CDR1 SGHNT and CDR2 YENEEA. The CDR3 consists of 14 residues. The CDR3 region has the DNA TGTGCCAGCAGCTCCGGGGTCGCGCCAGATACGCAGTATTTT. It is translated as CASSSGVAPDTQYF.

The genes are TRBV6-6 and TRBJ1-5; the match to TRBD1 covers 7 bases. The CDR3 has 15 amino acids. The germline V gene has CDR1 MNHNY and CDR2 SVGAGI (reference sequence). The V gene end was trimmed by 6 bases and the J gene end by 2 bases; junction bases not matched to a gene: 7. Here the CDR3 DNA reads TGTGCCAGCAGCTTGACCGACAGGGGCAATCAGCCCCAGCATTTT. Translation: CASSLTDRGNQPQHF.

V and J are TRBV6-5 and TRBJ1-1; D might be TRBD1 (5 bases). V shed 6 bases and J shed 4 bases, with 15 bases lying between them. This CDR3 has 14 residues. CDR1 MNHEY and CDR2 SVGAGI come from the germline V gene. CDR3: CASRPDPRGTEAFF. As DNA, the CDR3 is TGTGCCAGCAGACCAGACCCTAGGGGCACTGAAGCTTTCTTT.

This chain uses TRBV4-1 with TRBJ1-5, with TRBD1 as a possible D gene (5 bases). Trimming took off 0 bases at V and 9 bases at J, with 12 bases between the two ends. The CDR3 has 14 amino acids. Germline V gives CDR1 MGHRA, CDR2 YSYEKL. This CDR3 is CASSQDRASLPQHF. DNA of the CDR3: TGCGCCAGCAGCCAAGACAGGGCAAGTTTGCCCCAGCATTTT.

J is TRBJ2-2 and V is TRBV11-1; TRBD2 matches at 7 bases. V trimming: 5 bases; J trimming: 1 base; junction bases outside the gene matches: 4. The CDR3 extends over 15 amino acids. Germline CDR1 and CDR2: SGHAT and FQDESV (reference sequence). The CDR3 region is CASSRSGMNTGELFF. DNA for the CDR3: TGTGCCAGCAGCAGGAGCGGGATGAACACCGGGGAGCTGTTTTTT.

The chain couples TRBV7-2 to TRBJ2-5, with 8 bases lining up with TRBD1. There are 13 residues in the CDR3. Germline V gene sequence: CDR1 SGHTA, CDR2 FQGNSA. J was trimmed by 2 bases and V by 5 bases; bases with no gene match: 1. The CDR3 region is CASSHRGQETQYF. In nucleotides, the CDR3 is TGTGCCAGCAGCCACAGGGGGCAAGAGACCCAGTACTTC.

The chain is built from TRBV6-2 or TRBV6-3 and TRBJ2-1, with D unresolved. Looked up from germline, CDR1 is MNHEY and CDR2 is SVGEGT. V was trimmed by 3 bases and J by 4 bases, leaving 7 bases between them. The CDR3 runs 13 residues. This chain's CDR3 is CASSYQQYNEQFF. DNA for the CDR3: TGTGCCAGCAGTTATCAACAATACAATGAGCAGTTCTTC.

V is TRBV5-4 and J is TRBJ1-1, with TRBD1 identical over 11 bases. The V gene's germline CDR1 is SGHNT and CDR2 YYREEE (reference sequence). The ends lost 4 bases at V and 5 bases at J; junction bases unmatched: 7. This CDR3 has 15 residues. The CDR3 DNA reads TGTGCCAGCAGCCCGGACAGGGGGCTGAGGACTGAAGCTTTCTTT. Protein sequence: CASSPDRGLRTEAFF.

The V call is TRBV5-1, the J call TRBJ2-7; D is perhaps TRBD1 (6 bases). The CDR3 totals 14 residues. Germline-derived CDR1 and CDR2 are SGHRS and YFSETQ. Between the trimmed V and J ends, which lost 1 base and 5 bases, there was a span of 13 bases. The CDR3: CASSLNAGTNEQYF. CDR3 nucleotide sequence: TGCGCCAGCAGCTTGAACGCAGGGACAAACGAGCAGTACTTC.